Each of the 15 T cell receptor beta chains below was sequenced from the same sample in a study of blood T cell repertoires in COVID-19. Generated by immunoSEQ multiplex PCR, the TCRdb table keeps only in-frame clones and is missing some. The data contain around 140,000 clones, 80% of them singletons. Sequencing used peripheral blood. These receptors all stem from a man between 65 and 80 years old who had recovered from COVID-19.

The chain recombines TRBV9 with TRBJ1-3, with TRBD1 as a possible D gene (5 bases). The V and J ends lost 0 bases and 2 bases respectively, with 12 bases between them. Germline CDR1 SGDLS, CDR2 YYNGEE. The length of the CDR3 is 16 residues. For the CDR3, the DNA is TGTGCCAGCAGCGTAGCGGGGGGAATTGCTGGAAACACCATATATTTT. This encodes CASSVAGGIAGNTIYF.

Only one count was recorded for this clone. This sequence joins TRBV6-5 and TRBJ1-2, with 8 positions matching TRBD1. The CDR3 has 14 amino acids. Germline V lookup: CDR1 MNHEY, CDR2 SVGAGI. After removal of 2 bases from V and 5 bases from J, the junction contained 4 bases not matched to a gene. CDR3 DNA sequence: TGTGCCAGCAGTTACCGACAGGGGTCGTATGGCTACACCTTC. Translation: CASSYRQGSYGYTF.

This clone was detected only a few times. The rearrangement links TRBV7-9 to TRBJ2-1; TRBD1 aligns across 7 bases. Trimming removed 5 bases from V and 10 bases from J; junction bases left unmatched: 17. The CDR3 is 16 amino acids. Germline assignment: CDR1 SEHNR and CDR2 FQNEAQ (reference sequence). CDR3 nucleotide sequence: TGTGCCAGCAGCCCCGGGCAGGGGGTACTACAATGGGAGCAGTTCTTC. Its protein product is CASSPGQGVLQWEQFF.

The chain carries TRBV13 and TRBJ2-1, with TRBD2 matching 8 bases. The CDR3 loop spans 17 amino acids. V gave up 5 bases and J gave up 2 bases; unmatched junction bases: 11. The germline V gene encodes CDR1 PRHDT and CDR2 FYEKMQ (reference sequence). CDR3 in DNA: TGTGCCAGCAGCAAGACTAGCGAAGGTCGGCCCTACAATGAGCAGTTCTTC. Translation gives CASSKTSEGRPYNEQFF.

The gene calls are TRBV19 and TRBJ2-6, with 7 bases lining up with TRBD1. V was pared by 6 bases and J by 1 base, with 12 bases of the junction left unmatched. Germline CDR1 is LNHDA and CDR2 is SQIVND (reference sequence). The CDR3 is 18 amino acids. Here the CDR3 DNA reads TGTGCCAGTAGCCCTAAAGGGGACAGAACGTCTGGGGCCAACGTCCTGACTTTC. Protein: CASSPKGDRTSGANVLTF. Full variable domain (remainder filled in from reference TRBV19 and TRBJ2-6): DGGITQSPKYLFRKEGQNVTLSCEQNLNHDAMYWYRQDPGQGLRLIYYSQIVNDFQKGDIAEGYSVSREKKESFPLTVTSAQKNPTAFYLCASSPKGDRTSGANVLTFGAGSRLTVL.

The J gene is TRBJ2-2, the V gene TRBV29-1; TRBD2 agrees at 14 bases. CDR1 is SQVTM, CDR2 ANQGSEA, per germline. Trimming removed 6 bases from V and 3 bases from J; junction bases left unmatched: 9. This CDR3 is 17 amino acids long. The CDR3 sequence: CSVTGTSGSKDTGELFF. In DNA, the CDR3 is TGCAGCGTCACCGGGACTAGCGGGAGTAAGGACACCGGGGAGCTGTTTTTT.

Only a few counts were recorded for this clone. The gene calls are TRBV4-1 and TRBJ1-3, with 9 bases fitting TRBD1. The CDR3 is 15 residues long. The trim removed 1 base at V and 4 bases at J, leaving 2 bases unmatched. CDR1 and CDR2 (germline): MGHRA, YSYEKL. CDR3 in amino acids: CASSQGGTGGNTIYF. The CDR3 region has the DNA TGCGCCAGCAGCCAAGGGGGGACAGGGGGAAACACCATATATTTT.

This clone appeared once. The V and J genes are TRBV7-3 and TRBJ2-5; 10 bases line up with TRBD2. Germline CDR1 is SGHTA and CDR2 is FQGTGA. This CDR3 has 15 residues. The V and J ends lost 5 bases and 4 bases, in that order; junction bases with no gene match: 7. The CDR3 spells CASSPSGRVAETQYF. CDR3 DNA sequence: TGTGCCAGCAGCCCAAGCGGGAGGGTAGCAGAGACCCAGTACTTC.

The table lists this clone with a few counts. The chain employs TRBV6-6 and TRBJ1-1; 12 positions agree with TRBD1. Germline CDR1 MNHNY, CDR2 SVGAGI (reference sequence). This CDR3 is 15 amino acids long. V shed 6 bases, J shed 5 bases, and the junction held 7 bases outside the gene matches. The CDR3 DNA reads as TGTGCCAGCAGCCGGGGACAGGGGGCGAGGACTGAAGCTTTCTTT. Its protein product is CASSRGQGARTEAFF.

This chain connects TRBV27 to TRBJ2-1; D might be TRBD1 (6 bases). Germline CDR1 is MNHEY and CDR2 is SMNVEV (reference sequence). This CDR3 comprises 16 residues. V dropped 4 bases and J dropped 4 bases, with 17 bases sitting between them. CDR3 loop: CASSYIGTGSYNEQFF. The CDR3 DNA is TGTGCCAGCAGTTATATTGGAACAGGGTCTTACAATGAGCAGTTCTTC.

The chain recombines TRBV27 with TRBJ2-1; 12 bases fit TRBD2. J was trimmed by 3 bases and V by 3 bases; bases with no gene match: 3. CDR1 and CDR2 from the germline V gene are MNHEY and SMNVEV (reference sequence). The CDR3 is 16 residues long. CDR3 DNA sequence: TGTGCCAGCAGTTTGAGGGGACTAGCGGGCTACAATGAGCAGTTCTTC. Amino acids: CASSLRGLAGYNEQFF.

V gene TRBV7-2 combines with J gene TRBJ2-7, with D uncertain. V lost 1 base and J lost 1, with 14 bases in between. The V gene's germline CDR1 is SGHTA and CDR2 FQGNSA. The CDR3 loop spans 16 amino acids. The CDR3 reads CASSLDAMGISYEQYF. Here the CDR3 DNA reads TGTGCCAGCAGCTTAGACGCCATGGGCATATCCTACGAGCAGTACTTC.

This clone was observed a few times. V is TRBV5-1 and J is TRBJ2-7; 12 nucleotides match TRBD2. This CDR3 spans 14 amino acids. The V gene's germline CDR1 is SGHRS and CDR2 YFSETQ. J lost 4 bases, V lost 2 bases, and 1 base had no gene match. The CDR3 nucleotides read TGCGCCAGCAGCTTCGGACTAGCGGGATACGAGCAGTACTTC. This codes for CASSFGLAGYEQYF.

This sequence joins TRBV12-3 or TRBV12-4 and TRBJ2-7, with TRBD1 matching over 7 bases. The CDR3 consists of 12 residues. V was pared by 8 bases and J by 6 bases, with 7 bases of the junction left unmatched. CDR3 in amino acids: CASSTGAGEQYF. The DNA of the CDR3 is TGTGCCAGCTCAACAGGGGCAGGCGAGCAGTACTTC.

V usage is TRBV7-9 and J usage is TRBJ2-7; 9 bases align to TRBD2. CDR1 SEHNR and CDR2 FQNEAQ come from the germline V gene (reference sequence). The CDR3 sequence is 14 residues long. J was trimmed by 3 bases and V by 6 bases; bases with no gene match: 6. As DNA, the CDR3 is TGTGCCAGCAGTTGGTCGACTAGCGGCTACGAGCAGTACTTC. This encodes CASSWSTSGYEQYF.